This T cell receptor (beta chain) was recorded in a study of blood T cell repertoires in COVID-19. Germline V gives CDR1 SGHRS, CDR2 YFSETQ. V was clipped by 5 bases and J by 6 bases; unmatched bases: 12. The CDR3 is 15 residues long. Authors' data handling: Amplifying reference gene primers gave estimates of nucleated cell counts. Sequencing was performed with immunoSEQ multiplex PCR; in TCRdb, only in-frame clones are kept and a portion is missing. V, J and clone size derive from that table, while D and trimming were established from the DNA sequence. Here the sample spans a few hundred thousand clones, around 88% being singletons.

The receptor comes from a man aged 80 or over with acute or convalescent COVID-19. The chain uses TRBV5-1 and TRBJ1-2, with 8 positions matching TRBD1. The sequenced material came from peripheral blood. CDR3 sequence reads: CASSRDGQGGDGYTF. The CDR3 bases are TGCGCCAGCAGTCGCGATGGACAGGGAGGGGATGGCTACACCTTC.